The source of this T cell receptor (beta chain) is a study of cytomegalovirus exposure and HLA in healthy donors. This clone has just one count. The V gene lost 0 bases and the J gene lost 2 bases, with 13 bases spanning the gap. There are 16 residues in the CDR3. CDR1 is LNHNV, CDR2 YYDKDF, per germline (reference sequence). 13 Jbeta primers and 60 Vbeta primers were used for the PCR. TCRdb keeps only in-frame clones here, not all; method: immunoSEQ multiplex PCR. Of tens of thousands of clones listed, approximately 80% are singletons. The rearrangement joins TRBV15 to TRBJ1-2, with D tentatively TRBD1 (5 bases). The sequencing input was PBMCs. This clonotype was sampled from a man under 40 in good health and CMV-seronegative. CDR3 residues: CATSRDYEGANYGYTF. The CDR3 DNA sequence: TGTGCCACCAGCAGAGATTATGAAGGGGCCAACTATGGCTACACCTTC.